The present entry profiles one T cell receptor beta chain with its context. This CDR3 region has 15 residues. V was clipped by 3 bases and J by 0 bases, with 15 bases between them. CDR1 and CDR2 from the germline V gene are GTSNPN and SVGIG (reference sequence). Sequencing was performed with immunoSEQ multiplex PCR; in TCRdb, only in-frame clones are kept and a portion is missing. The sample carries 950,000 to 1,300,000 clones, approximately 76% recorded once. This sample is drawn from a study of shared clonotypes between healthy human individuals. This sequence originates from a man younger than 30 in good health. The rearrangement links TRBV30 to TRBJ2-7; perhaps TRBD1 as D (6 bases). Sequenced sample: memory CD4+ T cells sorted from blood. As to subset: CD45RA-negative fraction. The chain's CDR3 is CAWSQKTGGSYEQYF. As DNA, the CDR3 is TGTGCCTGGAGCCAAAAGACAGGTGGCTCCTACGAGCAGTACTTC.